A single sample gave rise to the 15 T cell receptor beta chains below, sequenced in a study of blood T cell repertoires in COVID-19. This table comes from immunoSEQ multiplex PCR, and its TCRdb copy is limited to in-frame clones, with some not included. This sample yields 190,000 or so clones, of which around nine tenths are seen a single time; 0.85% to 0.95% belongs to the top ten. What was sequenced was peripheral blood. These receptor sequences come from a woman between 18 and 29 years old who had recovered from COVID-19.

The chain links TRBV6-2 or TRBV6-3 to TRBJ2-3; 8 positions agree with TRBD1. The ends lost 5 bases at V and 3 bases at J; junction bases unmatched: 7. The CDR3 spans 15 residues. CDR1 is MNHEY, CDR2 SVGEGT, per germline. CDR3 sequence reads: CASSHGQGKTDTQYF. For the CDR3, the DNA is TGTGCCAGCAGTCACGGACAGGGAAAAACAGATACGCAGTATTTT.

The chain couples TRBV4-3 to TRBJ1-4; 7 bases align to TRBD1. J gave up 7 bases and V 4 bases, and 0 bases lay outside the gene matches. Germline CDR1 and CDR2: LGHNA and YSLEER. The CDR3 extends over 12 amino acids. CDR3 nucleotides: TGCGCCAGCAGCCGACAGGGTGAAAAACTGTTTTTT. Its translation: CASSRQGEKLFF.

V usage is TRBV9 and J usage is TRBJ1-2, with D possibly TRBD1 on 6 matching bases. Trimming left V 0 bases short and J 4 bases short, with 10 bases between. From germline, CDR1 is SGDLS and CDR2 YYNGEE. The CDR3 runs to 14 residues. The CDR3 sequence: CASSVVQGPYGYTF. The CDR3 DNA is TGTGCCAGCAGCGTAGTGCAGGGGCCCTATGGCTACACCTTC. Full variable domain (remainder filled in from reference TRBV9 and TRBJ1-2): DSGVTQTPKHLITATGQRVTLRCSPRSGDLSVYWYQQSLDQGLQFLIQYYNGEERAKGNILERFSAQQFPDLHSELNLSSLELGDSALYFCASSVVQGPYGYTFGSGTRLTVV.

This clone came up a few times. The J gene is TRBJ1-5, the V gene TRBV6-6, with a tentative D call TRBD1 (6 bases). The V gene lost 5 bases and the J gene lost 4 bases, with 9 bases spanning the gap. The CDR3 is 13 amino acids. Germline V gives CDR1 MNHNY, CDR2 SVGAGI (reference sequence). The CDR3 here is CASSPQGNQPQHF. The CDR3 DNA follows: TGTGCCAGCAGTCCCCAGGGGAATCAGCCCCAGCATTTT.

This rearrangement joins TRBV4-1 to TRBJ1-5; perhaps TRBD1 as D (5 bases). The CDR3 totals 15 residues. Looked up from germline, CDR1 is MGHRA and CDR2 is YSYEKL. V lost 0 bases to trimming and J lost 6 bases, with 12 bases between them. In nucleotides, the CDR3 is TGCGCCAGCAGCCAAGAACGCGGGGCGGCTCAGCCCCAGCATTTT. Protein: CASSQERGAAQPQHF.

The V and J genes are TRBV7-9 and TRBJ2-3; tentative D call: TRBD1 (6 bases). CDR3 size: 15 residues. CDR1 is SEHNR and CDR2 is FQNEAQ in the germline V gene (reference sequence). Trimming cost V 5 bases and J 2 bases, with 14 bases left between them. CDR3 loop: CASSKGGAFTDTQYF. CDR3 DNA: TGTGCCAGCAGCAAAGGGGGAGCGTTCACAGATACGCAGTATTTT.

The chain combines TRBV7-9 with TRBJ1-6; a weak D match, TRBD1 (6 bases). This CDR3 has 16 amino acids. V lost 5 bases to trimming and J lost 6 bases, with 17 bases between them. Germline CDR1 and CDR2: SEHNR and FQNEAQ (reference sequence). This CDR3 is CASSHVGGIGNSPLHF. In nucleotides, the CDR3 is TGTGCCAGCAGCCACGTAGGGGGTATAGGTAATTCACCCCTCCACTTT. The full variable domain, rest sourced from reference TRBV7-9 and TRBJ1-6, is DTGVSQNPRHKITKRGQNVTFRCDPISEHNRLYWYRQTLGQGPEFLTYFQNEAQLEKSRLLSDRFSAERPKGSFSTLEIQRTEQGDSAMYLCASSHVGGIGNSPLHFGNGTRLTVT.

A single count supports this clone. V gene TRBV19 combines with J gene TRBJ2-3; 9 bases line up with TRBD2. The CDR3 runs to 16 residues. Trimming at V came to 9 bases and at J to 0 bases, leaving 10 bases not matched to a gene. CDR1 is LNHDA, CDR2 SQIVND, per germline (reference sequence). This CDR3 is CASRTRTSGSTDTQYF. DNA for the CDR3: TGTGCCAGCCGAACTCGAACTAGCGGGAGCACAGATACGCAGTATTTT.

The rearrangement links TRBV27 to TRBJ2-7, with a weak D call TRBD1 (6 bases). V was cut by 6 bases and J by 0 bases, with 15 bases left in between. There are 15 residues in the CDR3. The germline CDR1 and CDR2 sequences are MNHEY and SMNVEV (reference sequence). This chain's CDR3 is CASRPQGPSSYEQYF. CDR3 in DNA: TGTGCCAGCAGACCCCAGGGGCCCTCCTCCTACGAGCAGTACTTC.

CDR3 amino acids: CASSSSPNTEAFF. Written as DNA, the CDR3 is TGTGCCAGCAGCTCTAGTCCGAACACTGAAGCTTTCTTT. The V and J genes are TRBV7-9 and TRBJ1-1; D call uncertain. Germline V gives CDR1 SEHNR, CDR2 FQNEAQ (reference sequence). This CDR3 contains 13 residues. V lost 4 bases to trimming and J lost 1 base, with 7 bases between them.

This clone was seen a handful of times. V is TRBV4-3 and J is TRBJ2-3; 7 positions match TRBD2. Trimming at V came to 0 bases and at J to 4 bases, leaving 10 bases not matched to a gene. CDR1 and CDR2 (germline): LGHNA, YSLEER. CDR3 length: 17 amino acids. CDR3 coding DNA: TGCGCCAGCAGCCAAGATATGAGGGAGGGCCGCCCAGATACGCAGTATTTT. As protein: CASSQDMREGRPDTQYF.

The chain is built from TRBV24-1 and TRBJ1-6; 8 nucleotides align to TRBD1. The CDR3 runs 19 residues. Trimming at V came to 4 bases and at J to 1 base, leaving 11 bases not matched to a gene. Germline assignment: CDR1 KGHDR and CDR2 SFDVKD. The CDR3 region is CATSETSGGGLSYNSPLHF. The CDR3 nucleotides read TGTGCCACCAGTGAGACGTCAGGGGGCGGTTTATCCTATAATTCACCCCTCCACTTT.

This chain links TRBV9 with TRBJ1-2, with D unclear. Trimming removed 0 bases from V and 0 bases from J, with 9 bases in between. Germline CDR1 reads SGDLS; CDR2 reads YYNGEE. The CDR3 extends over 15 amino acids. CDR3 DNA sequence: TGTGCCAGCAGCGTAGGCCGGGAACCTAACTATGGCTACACCTTC. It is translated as CASSVGREPNYGYTF.

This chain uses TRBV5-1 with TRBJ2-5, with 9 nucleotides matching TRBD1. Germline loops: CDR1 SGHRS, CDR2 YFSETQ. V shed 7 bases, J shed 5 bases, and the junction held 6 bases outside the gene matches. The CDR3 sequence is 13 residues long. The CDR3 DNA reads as TGCGCCAGCCAACAGGGGGCAGGGGAGACCCAGTACTTC. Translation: CASQQGAGETQYF. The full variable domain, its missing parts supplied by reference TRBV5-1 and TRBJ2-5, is KAGVTQTPRYLIKTRGQQVTLSCSPISGHRSVSWYQQTPGQGLQFLFEYFSETQRNKGNFPGRFSGRQFSNSRSEMNVSTLELGDSALYLCASQQGAGETQYFGPGTRLLVL.

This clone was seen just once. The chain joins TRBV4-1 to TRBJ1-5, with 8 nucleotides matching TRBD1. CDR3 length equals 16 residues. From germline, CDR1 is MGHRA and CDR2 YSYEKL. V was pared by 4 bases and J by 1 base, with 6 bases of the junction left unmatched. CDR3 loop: CASSPQGALSNQPQHF. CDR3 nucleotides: TGCGCCAGCAGCCCCCAGGGGGCGCTAAGCAATCAGCCCCAGCATTTT.